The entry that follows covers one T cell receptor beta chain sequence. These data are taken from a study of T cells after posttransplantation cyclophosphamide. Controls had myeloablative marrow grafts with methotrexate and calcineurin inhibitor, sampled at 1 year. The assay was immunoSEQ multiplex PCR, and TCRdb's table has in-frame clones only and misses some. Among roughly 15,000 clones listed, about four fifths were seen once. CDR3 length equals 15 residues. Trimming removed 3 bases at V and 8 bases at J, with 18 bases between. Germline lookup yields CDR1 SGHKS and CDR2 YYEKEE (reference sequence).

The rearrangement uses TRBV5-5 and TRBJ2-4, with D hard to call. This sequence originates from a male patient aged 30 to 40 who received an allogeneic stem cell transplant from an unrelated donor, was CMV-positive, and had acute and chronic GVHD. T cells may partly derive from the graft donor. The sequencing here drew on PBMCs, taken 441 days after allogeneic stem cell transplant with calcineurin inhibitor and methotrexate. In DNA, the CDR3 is TGTGCCAGCAGCTCTCTAGGCAATTTTGAGGACATTCAGTACTTC. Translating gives CASSSLGNFEDIQYF.